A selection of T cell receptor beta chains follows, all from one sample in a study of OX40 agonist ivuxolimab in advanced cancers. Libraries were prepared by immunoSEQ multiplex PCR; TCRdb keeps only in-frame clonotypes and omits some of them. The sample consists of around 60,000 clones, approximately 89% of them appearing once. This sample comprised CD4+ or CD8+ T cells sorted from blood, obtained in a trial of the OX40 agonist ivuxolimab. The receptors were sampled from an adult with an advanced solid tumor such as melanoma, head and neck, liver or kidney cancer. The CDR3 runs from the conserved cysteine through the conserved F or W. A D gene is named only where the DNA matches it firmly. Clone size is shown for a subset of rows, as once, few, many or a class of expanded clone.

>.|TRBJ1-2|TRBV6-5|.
CASSYVSRVPFYGYTF
TGTGCCAGCAGTTACGTTTCCAGGGTCCCATTCTATGGCTACACCTTC
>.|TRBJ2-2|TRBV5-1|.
CASSLSGQGTGELFF
TGCGCCAGCAGCTTGTCCGGACAAGGGACCGGGGAGCTGTTTTTT
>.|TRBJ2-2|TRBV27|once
CASRLQGPNTGELFF
TGTGCCAGCAGGCTTCAGGGGCCCAACACCGGGGAGCTGTTTTTT
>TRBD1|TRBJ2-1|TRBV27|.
CASSLGAGQVSSVASSYNEQFF
TGTGCCAGCAGTTTAGGAGCAGGACAGGTCTCCTCCGTAGCCAGCTCCTACAATGAGCAGTTCTTC
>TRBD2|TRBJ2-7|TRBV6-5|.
CASSYYRAGGPSEQYF
TGTGCCAGCAGTTACTATCGAGCGGGAGGACCAAGCGAGCAGTACTTC
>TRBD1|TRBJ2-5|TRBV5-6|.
CASSLAQGAQETQYF
TGTGCCAGCAGCTTGGCCCAGGGGGCCCAAGAGACCCAGTACTTC
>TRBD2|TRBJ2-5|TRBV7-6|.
CASSFTTGIAGGVTQYF
TGTGCCAGCAGCTTCACTACGGGCATCGCGGGAGGGGTGACCCAGTACTTC
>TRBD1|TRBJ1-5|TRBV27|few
CASSLTGGRQPQHF
TGTGCCAGCAGTTTGACAGGGGGCCGACAGCCCCAGCATTTT
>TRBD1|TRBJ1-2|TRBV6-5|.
CASSYSNRGLYGYTF
TGTGCCAGCAGTTACTCGAACAGGGGGCTCTATGGCTACACCTTC
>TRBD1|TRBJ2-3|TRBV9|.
CASSPTGQGIDTQYF
TGTGCCAGCAGTCCTACGGGACAGGGTATTGATACGCAGTATTTT
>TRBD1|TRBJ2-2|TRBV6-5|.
CASSPTGVFTGELFF
TGTGCCAGCAGCCCGACAGGGGTTTTCACCGGGGAGCTGTTTTTT
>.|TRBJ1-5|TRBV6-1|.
CASRTTGNQPQHF
TGTGCCAGCAGAACCACAGGGAATCAGCCCCAGCATTTT
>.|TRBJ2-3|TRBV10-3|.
CAISEREGTDTQYF
TGTGCCATCAGTGAGAGGGAGGGCACAGATACGCAGTATTTT
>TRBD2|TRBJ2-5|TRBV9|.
CASSVRREPGETQYF
TGTGCCAGCAGCGTACGGCGGGAGCCGGGGGAGACCCAGTACTTC
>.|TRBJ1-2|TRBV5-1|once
CASSISLEDYGYTF
TGCGCCAGCAGCATCAGCCTTGAGGACTATGGCTACACCTTC
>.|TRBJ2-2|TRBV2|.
CASMRSRDDTGELFF
TGTGCCAGCATGAGGTCCAGGGATGACACCGGGGAGCTGTTTTTT